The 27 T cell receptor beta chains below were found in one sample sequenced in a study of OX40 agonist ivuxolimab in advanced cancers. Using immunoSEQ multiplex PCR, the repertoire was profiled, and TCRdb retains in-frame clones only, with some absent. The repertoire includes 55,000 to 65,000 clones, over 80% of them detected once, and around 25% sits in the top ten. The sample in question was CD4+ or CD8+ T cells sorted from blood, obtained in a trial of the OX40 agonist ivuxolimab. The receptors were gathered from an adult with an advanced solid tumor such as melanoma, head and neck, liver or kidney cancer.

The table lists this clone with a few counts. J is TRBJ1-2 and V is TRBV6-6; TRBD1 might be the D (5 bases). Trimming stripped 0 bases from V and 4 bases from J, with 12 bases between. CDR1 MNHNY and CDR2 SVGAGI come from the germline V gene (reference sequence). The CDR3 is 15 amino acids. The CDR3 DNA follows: TGTGCCAGCAGTTACTCTTCTGGGGGGGGCTATGGCTACACCTTC. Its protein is CASSYSSGGGYGYTF.

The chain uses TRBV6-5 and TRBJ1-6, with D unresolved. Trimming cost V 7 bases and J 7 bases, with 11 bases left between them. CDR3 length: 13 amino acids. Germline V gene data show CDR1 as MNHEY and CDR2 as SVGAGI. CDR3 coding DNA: TGTGCCAGCACCACGACGGAAAATTCACCCCTCCACTTT. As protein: CASTTTENSPLHF.

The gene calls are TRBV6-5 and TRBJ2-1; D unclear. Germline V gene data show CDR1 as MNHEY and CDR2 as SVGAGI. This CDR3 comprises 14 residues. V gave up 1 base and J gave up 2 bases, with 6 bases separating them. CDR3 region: CASSYWGAYNEQFF. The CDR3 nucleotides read TGTGCCAGCAGTTACTGGGGTGCCTACAATGAGCAGTTCTTC.

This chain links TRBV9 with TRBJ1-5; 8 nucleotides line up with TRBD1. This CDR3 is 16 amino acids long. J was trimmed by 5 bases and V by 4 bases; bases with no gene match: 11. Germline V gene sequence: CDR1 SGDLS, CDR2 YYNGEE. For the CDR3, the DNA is TGTGCCAGCAGCCCCCCGTTATCGGACAGGGATCAGCCCCAGCATTTT. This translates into CASSPPLSDRDQPQHF.

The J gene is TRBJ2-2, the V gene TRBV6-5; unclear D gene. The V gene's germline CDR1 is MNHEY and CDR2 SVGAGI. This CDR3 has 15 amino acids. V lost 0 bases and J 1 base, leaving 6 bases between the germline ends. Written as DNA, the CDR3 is TGTGCCAGCAGTTACTCGATAGAGAACACCGGGGAGCTGTTTTTT. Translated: CASSYSIENTGELFF.

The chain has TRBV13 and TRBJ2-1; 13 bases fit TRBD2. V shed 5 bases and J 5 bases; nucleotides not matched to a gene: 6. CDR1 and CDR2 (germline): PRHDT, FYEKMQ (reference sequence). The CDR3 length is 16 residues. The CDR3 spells CASSTGLAGAHNEQFF. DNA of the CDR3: TGTGCCAGCAGCACCGGACTAGCGGGGGCCCACAATGAGCAGTTCTTC.

Here the CDR3 DNA reads TGTGCCAGCACCGAACTAGCGGGGGGGCCCAATGAGCAGTTCTTC. This sequence encodes CASTELAGGPNEQFF. The chain employs TRBV6-1 and TRBJ2-1; TRBD2 matches at 13 bases. The junction had 6 bases not matched to a gene; V was cut back by 7 bases and J by 6 bases. Germline lookup yields CDR1 MNHNS and CDR2 SASEGT. The CDR3 loop spans 15 amino acids.

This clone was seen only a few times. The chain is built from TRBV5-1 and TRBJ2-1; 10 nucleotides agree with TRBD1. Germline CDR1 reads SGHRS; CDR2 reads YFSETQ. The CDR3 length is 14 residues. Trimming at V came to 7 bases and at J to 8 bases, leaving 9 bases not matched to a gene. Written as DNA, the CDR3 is TGCGCCAGCGAACAAGAGGACAGGGGGGATGAGCAGTTCTTC. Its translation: CASEQEDRGDEQFF.

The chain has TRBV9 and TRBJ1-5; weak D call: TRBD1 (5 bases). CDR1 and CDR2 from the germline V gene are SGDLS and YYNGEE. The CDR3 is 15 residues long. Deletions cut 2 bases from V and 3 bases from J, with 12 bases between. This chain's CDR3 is CASSVGGGDNQPQHF. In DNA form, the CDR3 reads TGTGCCAGCAGCGTCGGTGGGGGTGACAATCAGCCCCAGCATTTT.

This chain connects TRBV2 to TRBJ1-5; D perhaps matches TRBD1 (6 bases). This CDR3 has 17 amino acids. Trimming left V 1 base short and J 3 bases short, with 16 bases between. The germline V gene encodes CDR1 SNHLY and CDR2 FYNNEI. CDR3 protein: CASSEEQGFINNQPQHF. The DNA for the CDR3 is TGTGCCAGCAGTGAAGAACAGGGCTTTATTAACAATCAGCCCCAGCATTTT.

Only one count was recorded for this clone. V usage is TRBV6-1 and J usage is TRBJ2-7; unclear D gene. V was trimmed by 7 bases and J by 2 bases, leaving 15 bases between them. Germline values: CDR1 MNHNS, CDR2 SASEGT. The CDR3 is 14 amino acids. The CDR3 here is CASTQEDTTYEQYV. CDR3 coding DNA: TGTGCCAGCACCCAAGAAGACACAACCTACGAGCAGTACGTC.

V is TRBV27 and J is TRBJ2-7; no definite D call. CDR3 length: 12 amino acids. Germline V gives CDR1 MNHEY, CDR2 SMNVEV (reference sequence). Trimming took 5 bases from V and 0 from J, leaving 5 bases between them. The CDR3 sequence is CASSQNSYEQYF. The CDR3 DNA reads TGTGCCAGCAGTCAAAACTCCTACGAGCAGTACTTC.

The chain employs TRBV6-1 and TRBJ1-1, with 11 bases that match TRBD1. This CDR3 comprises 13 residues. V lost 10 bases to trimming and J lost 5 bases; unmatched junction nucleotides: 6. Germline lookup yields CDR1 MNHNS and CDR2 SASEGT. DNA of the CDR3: TGTGCCAACGGACAGGGGGCAGGAACTGAAGCTTTCTTT. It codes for CANGQGAGTEAFF.

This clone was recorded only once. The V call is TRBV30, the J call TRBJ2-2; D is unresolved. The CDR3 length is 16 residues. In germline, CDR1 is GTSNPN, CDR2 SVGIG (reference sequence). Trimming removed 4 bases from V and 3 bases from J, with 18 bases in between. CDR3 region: CAWNSGDWVDTGELFF. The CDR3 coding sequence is TGTGCCTGGAATAGTGGGGATTGGGTGGACACCGGGGAGCTGTTTTTT.

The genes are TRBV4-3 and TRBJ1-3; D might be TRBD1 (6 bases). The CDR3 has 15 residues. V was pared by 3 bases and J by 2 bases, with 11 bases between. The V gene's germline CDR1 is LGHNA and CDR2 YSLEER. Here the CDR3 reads CASSQDRSPGNTIYF. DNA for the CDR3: TGCGCCAGCAGCCAGGACAGAAGCCCTGGAAACACCATATATTTT.

The CDR3 DNA reads as TGCGCCAGCAGCCAAGCCCGGGGGGGCCAAGAGACCCAGTACTTC. This codes for CASSQARGGQETQYF. This chain links TRBV4-3 with TRBJ2-5, with 8 bases that match TRBD2. Germline V gene sequence: CDR1 LGHNA, CDR2 YSLEER. The CDR3 sequence is 15 residues long. V trimming: 1 base; J trimming: 1 base; junction bases outside the gene matches: 2.

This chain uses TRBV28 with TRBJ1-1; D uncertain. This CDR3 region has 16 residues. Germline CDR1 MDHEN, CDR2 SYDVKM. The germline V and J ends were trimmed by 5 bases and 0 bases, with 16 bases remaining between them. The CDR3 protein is CASSTYRREMNTEAFF. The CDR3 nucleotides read TGTGCCAGCAGTACATATAGACGGGAGATGAACACTGAAGCTTTCTTT.

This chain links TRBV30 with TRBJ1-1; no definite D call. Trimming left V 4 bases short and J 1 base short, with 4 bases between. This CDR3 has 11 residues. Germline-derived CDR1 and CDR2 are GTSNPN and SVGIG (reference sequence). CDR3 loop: CAWIGNTEAFF. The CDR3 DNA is TGTGCCTGGATAGGGAACACTGAAGCTTTCTTT.

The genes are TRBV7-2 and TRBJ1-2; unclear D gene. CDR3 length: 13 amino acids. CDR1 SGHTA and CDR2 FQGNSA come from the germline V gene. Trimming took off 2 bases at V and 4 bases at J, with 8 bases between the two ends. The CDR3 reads CASSLTPFYGYTF. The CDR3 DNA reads TGTGCCAGCAGCTTAACGCCGTTCTATGGCTACACCTTC.

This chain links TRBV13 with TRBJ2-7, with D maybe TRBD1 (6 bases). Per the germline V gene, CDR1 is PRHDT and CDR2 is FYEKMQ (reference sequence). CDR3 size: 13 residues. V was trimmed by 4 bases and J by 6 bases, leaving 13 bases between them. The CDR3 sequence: CASSYRGGSEQYV. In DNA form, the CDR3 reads TGTGCCAGCAGCTATCGAGGGGGATCCGAGCAGTACGTC.

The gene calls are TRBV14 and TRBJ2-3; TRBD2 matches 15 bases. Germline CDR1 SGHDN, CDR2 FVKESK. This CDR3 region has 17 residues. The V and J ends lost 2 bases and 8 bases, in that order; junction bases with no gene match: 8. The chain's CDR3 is CASSQLGTSGRIGTQYF. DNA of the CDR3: TGTGCCAGCAGCCAACTAGGGACTAGCGGGAGGATCGGTACGCAGTATTTT.

The CDR3 protein is CATSASGGATEAFF. In DNA form, the CDR3 reads TGTGCCACCAGCGCTAGTGGGGGAGCCACTGAAGCTTTCTTT. V usage is TRBV15 and J usage is TRBJ1-1; D possibly corresponds to TRBD1 (5 bases). The germline V gene has CDR1 LNHNV and CDR2 YYDKDF (reference sequence). V lost 5 bases, J lost 4 bases, and 14 bases lay in between. CDR3 length: 14 residues.

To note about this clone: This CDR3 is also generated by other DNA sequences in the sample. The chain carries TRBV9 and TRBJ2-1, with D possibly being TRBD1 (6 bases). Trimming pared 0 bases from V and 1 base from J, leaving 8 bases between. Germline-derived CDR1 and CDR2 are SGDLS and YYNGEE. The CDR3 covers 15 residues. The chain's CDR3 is CASSVGGGSYNEQFF. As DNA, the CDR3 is TGTGCCAGCAGCGTAGGAGGGGGATCCTACAATGAGCAGTTCTTC.

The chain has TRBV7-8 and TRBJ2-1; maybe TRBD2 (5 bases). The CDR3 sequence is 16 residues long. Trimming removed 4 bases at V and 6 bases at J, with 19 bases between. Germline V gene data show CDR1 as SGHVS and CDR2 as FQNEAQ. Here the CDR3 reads CASSSPLITSLNEQFF. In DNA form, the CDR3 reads TGTGCCAGCAGCTCACCGCTAATAACTAGTCTCAATGAGCAGTTCTTC. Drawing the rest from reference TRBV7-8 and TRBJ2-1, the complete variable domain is GAGVSQSPRYKVAKRGQDVALRCDPISGHVSLFWYQQALGQGPEFLTYFQNEAQLDKSGLPSDRFFAERPEGSVSTLKIQRTQQEDSAVYLCASSSPLITSLNEQFFGPGTRLTVL.

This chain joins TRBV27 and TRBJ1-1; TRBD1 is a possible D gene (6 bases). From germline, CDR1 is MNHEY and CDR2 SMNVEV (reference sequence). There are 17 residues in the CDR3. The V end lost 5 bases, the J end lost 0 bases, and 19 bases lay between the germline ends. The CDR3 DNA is TGTGCCAGCAGTCATCCCCTCCCGGGGGGCTTGAACACTGAAGCTTTCTTT. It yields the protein CASSHPLPGGLNTEAFF.

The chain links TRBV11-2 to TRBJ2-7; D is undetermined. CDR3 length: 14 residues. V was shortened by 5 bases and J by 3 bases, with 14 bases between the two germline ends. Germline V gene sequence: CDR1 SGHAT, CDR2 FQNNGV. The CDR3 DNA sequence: TGTGCCAGCAGCCCCACCCCCGATAACTACGAGCAGTACTTC. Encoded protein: CASSPTPDNYEQYF.

CDR3 coding DNA: TGTGCCAGCAGCTATATGGGGGCAGAGAACACTGAAGCTTTCTTT. It codes for CASSYMGAENTEAFF. The chain combines TRBV7-2 with TRBJ1-1, with D possibly TRBD1 on 6 matching bases. CDR1 SGHTA and CDR2 FQGNSA come from the germline V gene. Trimming shortened V by 4 bases and J by 1 base, and 13 bases separated the two germline ends. The CDR3 extends over 15 amino acids.